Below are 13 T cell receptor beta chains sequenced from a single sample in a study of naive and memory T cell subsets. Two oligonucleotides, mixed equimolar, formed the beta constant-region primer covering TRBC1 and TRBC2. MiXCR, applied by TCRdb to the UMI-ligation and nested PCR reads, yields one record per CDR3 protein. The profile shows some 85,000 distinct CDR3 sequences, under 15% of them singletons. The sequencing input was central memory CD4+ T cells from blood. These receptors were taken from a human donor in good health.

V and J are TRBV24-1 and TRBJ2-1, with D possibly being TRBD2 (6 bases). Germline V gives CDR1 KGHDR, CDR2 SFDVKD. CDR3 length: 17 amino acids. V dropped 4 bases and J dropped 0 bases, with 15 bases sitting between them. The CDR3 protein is CATSDQQTSYSYNEQFF. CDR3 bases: TGTGCCACCAGTGACCAGCAAACTAGCTACTCCTACAATGAGCAGTTCTTC.

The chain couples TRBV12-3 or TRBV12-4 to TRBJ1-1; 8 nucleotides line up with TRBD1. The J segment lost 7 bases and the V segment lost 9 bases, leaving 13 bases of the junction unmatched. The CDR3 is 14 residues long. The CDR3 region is CASWRAGGRGEAFF. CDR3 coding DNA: TGTGCCAGTTGGAGGGCAGGGGGCAGGGGTGAAGCTTTCTTT.

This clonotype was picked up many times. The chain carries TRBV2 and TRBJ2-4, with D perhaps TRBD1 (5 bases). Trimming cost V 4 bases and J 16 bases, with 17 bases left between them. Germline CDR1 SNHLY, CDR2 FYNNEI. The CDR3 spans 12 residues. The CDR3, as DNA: TGTGCCAGCAGTGCTGACAGCTTATACGAATACTTC. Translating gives CASSADSLYEYF.

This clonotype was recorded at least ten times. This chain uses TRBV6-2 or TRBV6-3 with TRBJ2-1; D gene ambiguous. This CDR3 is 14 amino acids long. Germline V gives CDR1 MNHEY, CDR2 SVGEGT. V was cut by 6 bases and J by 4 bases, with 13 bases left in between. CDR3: CASSIEPRYNEQFF. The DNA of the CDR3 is TGTGCCAGCAGCATTGAGCCCCGTTACAATGAGCAGTTCTTC.

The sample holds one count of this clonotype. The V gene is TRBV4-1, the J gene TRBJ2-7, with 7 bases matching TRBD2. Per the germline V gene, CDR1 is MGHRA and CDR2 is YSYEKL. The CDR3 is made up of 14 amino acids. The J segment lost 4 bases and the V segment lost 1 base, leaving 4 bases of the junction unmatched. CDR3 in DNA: TGCGCCAGCAGCCAAGCGGGAGGAGTTTACGAGCAGTACTTC. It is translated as CASSQAGGVYEQYF.

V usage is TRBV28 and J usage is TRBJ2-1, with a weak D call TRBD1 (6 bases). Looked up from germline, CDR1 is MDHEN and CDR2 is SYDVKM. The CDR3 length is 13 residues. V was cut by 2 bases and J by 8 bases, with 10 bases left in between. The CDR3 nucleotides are TGTGCCAGCAGTTTAGCACAGGGCTATGAGCAGTTCTTC. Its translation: CASSLAQGYEQFF.

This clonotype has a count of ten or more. The CDR3 reads CASSSHRTDYNEQFF. DNA of the CDR3: TGTGCCAGCAGTTCCCACCGGACTGATTACAATGAGCAGTTCTTC. The chain recombines TRBV6-2 or TRBV6-3 with TRBJ2-1; TRBD2 might be the D (5 bases). Looked up from germline, CDR1 is MNHEY and CDR2 is SVGEGT. Between the trimmed V and J ends, which lost 4 bases and 4 bases, there was a span of 14 bases. The CDR3 sequence is 15 residues long.

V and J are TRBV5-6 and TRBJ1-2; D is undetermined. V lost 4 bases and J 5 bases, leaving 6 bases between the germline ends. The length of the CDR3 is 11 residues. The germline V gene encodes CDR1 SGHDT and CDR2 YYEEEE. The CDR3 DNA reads TGTGCCAGCAGCGAGGGTTATGGCTACACCTTC. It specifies CASSEGYGYTF.

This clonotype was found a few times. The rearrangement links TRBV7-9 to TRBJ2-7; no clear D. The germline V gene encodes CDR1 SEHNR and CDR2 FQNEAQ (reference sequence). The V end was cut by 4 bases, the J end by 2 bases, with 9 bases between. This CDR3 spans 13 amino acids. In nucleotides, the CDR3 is TGTGCCAGCAGCTCCCGGTTCGCCTACGAGCAGTACTTC. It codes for CASSSRFAYEQYF.

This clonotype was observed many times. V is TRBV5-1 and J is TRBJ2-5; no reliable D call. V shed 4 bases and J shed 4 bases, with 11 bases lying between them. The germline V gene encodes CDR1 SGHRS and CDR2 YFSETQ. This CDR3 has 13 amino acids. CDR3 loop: CASSRAPVETQYF. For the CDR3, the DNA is TGCGCCAGCAGCCGGGCCCCGGTAGAGACCCAGTACTTC.

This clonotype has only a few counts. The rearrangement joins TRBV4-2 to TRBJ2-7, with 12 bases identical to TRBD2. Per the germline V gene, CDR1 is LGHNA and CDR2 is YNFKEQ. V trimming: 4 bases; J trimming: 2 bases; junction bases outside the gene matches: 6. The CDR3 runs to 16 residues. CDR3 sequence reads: CASSLAGTSGPYEQYF. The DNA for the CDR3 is TGTGCCAGCAGCCTTGCCGGGACTAGCGGGCCCTACGAGCAGTACTTC.

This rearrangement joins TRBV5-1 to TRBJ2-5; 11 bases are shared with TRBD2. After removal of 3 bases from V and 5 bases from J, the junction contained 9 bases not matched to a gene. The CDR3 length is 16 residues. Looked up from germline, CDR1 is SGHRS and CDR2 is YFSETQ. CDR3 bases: TGCGCCAGCAGCTCGATAGCGGGAGGGCTGGTGGAGACCCAGTACTTC. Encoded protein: CASSSIAGGLVETQYF.

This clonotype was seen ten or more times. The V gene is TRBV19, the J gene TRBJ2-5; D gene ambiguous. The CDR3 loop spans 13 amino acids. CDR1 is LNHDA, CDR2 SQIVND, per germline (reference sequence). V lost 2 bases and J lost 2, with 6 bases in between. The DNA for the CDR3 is TGTGCCAGTAGTATATCACAGCAAGAGACCCAGTACTTC. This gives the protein CASSISQQETQYF.